These 9 T cell receptor beta chains share one sample of origin, sequenced in a study of blood T cell repertoires in COVID-19. Profiled with immunoSEQ multiplex PCR; TCRdb holds only in-frame clones, not every one. The sample carries tens of thousands of clones, 80% to 90% recorded once. Sequenced input: peripheral blood. The receptors originated from a man between 65 and 80 years old with active or convalescent COVID-19.

CDR3 DNA: TGCGCCAGCAGCCCCGGACAGGGGCAGGTCGAACTGTTTTTT. Its protein is CASSPGQGQVELFF. V and J are TRBV5-1 and TRBJ1-4; 9 positions match TRBD1. With 4 bases clipped from V and 12 bases from J, the junction kept 10 bases outside the gene matches. This CDR3 spans 14 amino acids. Germline V CDR1 and CDR2: SGHRS, YFSETQ. Complete variable domain (other parts from reference TRBV5-1 and TRBJ1-4): KAGVTQTPRYLIKTRGQQVTLSCSPISGHRSVSWYQQTPGQGLQFLFEYFSETQRNKGNFPGRFSGRQFSNSRSEMNVSTLELGDSALYLCASSPGQGQVELFFGSGTQLSVL.

V usage is TRBV20-1 and J usage is TRBJ2-7, with 8 positions matching TRBD2. Germline CDR1 and CDR2: DFQATT and SNEGSKA (reference sequence). CDR3 length equals 15 residues. V lost 3 bases to trimming and J lost 2 bases; unmatched junction nucleotides: 9. Here the CDR3 reads CSASGLADGAYEQYF. The CDR3 DNA is TGCAGTGCTAGTGGACTAGCAGACGGAGCCTACGAGCAGTACTTC.

This clone occurred a few times. This chain uses TRBV18 with TRBJ2-1, with 15 bases matching TRBD2. V was clipped by 3 bases and J by 7 bases; unmatched bases: 1. Per germline, CDR1 KGHSH and CDR2 LQKENI. The CDR3 is 15 residues long. CDR3 DNA sequence: TGTGCCAGCTCACCCGGGACTAGCGGGAGGAATGAGCAGTTCTTC. Its translation: CASSPGTSGRNEQFF. Full variable domain (missing parts from reference TRBV18 and TRBJ2-1): NAGVMQNPRHLVRRRGQEARLRCSPMKGHSHVYWYRQLPEEGLKFMVYLQKENIIDESGMPKERFSAEFPKEGPSILRIQQVVRGDSAAYFCASSPGTSGRNEQFFGPGTRLTVL.

The rearrangement uses TRBV6-1 and TRBJ2-7; D perhaps matches TRBD2 (5 bases). Germline loops: CDR1 MNHNS, CDR2 SASEGT. Trimming shortened V by 3 bases and J by 2 bases, and 11 bases separated the two germline ends. The CDR3 runs 14 residues. Written as DNA, the CDR3 is TGTGCCAGCAGTGACAGCGGAGGTCCCTACGAGCAGTACTTC. Protein sequence: CASSDSGGPYEQYF.

This clone was observed once. The chain carries TRBV25-1 and TRBJ2-5, with D perhaps TRBD2 (6 bases). Germline values: CDR1 MGHDK, CDR2 SYGVNS. V lost 6 bases, J lost 4 bases, and 12 bases lay in between. This CDR3 has 13 amino acids. The CDR3 coding sequence is TGTGCCAGCAGGATGACTAGTCTAGAGACCCAGTACTTC. It codes for CASRMTSLETQYF.

The chain links TRBV28 to TRBJ1-6; maybe TRBD1 (5 bases). CDR1 is MDHEN, CDR2 SYDVKM, per germline. The CDR3 sequence is 12 residues long. Trimming stripped 6 bases from V and 9 bases from J, with 9 bases between. CDR3 loop: CASRRDSSPLHF. CDR3 DNA sequence: TGTGCCAGCAGGCGCGACAGTTCACCCCTCCACTTT.

CDR3 amino acids: CASSPRNRLAGVRTDTQYF. The CDR3 nucleotides read TGTGCCAGCAGTCCCCGGAACCGACTAGCGGGAGTTCGGACAGATACGCAGTATTTT. V and J are TRBV27 and TRBJ2-3, with TRBD2 matching over 12 bases. V lost 5 bases to trimming and J lost 3 bases; unmatched junction nucleotides: 15. The CDR3 covers 19 residues. Germline V CDR1 and CDR2: MNHEY, SMNVEV (reference sequence).

This chain connects TRBV5-5 to TRBJ2-3, with D hard to call. Germline V lookup: CDR1 SGHKS, CDR2 YYEKEE (reference sequence). V lost 4 bases to trimming and J lost 2 bases, with 14 bases between them. The CDR3 runs 15 residues. This CDR3 reads CASSGTSHNTDTQYF. The CDR3 DNA follows: TGTGCCAGCAGCGGCACGTCACATAACACAGATACGCAGTATTTT.

The CDR3 region has the DNA TGTGCCAGCAGCGCCGTCAATGGGGGGACTGAAGCTTTCTTT. Translation gives CASSAVNGGTEAFF. The V and J genes are TRBV5-6 and TRBJ1-1; TRBD1 is a possible D gene (5 bases). The V gene lost 4 bases and the J gene lost 5 bases, with 15 bases spanning the gap. Germline CDR1 and CDR2: SGHDT and YYEEEE. The CDR3 runs to 14 residues.